This passage covers 29 T cell receptor beta chains from one sample sequenced in a study of cytomegalovirus exposure and HLA in healthy donors. Use of 60 Vbeta and 13 Jbeta primers characterized the PCR. Sequencing was performed with immunoSEQ multiplex PCR; in TCRdb, only in-frame clones are kept and a portion is missing. The sample has over 95,000 clones, around 77% seen once. Sequenced material: PBMCs. The receptors derive from a middle-aged man in good health and CMV-seropositive.

The CDR3, as DNA: TGTGCCAGCAGCTCCGAACGGGGACTAGCGGCCCAAAACCCCTACGAGCAGTACTTC. As protein: CASSSERGLAAQNPYEQYF. The chain carries TRBV7-6 and TRBJ2-5; 11 nucleotides agree with TRBD2. The DNA end favors TRBJ2-7, so the J call may be wrong. Germline-derived CDR1 and CDR2 are SGHVS and FNYEAQ. This CDR3 region has 19 residues.

V gene TRBV12-2 combines with J gene TRBJ2-7; TRBD1 is the table's D call, not checked against the DNA. TRBV12-2 is a pseudogene locus. The CDR3 sequence is 13 residues long. The CDR3 region has the DNA TGTGCAAGTCGCTTTTTCCCCACCTACGAGCAGTACTTC. Residues: CASRFFPTYEQYF.

This clone came up a few times. The chain uses TRBV7-9 and TRBJ1-6; TRBD1 agrees at 7 bases. CDR3 length equals 16 residues. The V and J ends lost 2 bases and 0 bases, in that order; junction bases with no gene match: 1. Per germline, CDR1 SEHNR and CDR2 FQNEAQ (reference sequence). The CDR3 sequence is CASSLWDSSYNSPLHF. CDR3 nucleotides: TGTGCCAGCAGCTTATGGGACAGCTCCTATAATTCACCCCTCCACTTT.

This clone was recorded only once. The CDR3 loop is CAISESGQGDIQYF. In DNA, the CDR3 is TGTGCCATCAGTGAGTCGGGACAGGGGGACATTCAGTACTTC. V usage is TRBV10-3 and J usage is TRBJ2-4; TRBD1 aligns across 11 bases. Germline assignment: CDR1 ENHRY and CDR2 SYGVKD. CDR3 size: 14 residues. Germline trimming cut 0 bases from V and 8 bases from J; bases unmatched to any gene: 0.

The chain has TRBV15 and TRBJ2-2; 7 bases are shared with TRBD1. CDR1 and CDR2 (germline): LNHNV, YYDKDF (reference sequence). The CDR3 contains 16 residues. J was trimmed by 4 bases and V by 5 bases; bases with no gene match: 10. DNA for the CDR3: TGTGCCACCAGCCATCGACAGGGTATGGGCACCGGGGAGCTGTTTTTT. Translated, it gives CATSHRQGMGTGELFF.

The chain carries TRBV5-1 and TRBJ1-1, with D hard to call. There are 13 residues in the CDR3. Trimming shortened V by 5 bases and J by 2 bases, and 10 bases separated the two germline ends. CDR1 is SGHRS, CDR2 YFSETQ, per germline. CDR3 sequence (DNA): TGCGCCAGCAGGGAGTCACTAAACACTGAAGCTTTCTTT. Amino acid sequence: CASRESLNTEAFF.

The chain joins TRBV15 to TRBJ2-7, with 9 nucleotides matching TRBD1. In germline, CDR1 is LNHNV, CDR2 YYDKDF (reference sequence). Losses at the gene ends were 7 bases for V and 5 bases for J; bases not matched to a gene: 9. The CDR3 is 14 residues long. The CDR3 reads CATNRDRDSHEQYF. In nucleotides, the CDR3 is TGTGCCACCAATAGGGACAGGGACAGCCACGAGCAGTACTTC.

The chain has TRBV7-6 and TRBJ2-7, with D perhaps TRBD1 (6 bases). Trimming shortened V by 7 bases and J by 0 bases, and 13 bases separated the two germline ends. The CDR3 sequence is 14 residues long. The germline gives CDR1 SGHVS, CDR2 FNYEAQ. The CDR3 nucleotides read TGTGCCAGCACCACCACAGGGAGCTCCTACGAGCAGTACTTC. It translates to CASTTTGSSYEQYF. The variable domain in full, completed from reference TRBV7-6 and TRBJ2-7, reads GAGVSQSPRYKVTKRGQDVALRCDPISGHVSLYWYRQALGQGPEFLTYFNYEAQQDKSGLPNDRFSAERPEGSISTLTIQRTEQRDSAMYRCASTTTGSSYEQYFGPGTRLTVT.

This clone appeared once. J is TRBJ1-5 and V is TRBV28, with TRBD1 matching 10 bases. Losses at the gene ends were 8 bases for V and 7 bases for J; bases not matched to a gene: 5. This CDR3 is built from 13 residues. Looked up from germline, CDR1 is MDHEN and CDR2 is SYDVKM. The CDR3 sequence is CASGQGDLQPQHF. CDR3 nucleotide sequence: TGTGCCAGCGGACAGGGGGATCTCCAGCCCCAGCATTTT.

The chain employs TRBV5-4 and TRBJ1-3; 9 nucleotides agree with TRBD1. Unmatched junction bases numbered 8, after V lost 4 bases and J lost 3 bases. The length of the CDR3 is 16 residues. The germline V gene has CDR1 SGHNT and CDR2 YYREEE (reference sequence). Written as DNA, the CDR3 is TGTGCCAGCAGCGCCACAGGGGGCGCAGGTGGAAACACCATATATTTT. This codes for CASSATGGAGGNTIYF.

This sequence joins TRBV6-1 and TRBJ2-7; D possibly corresponds to TRBD1 (6 bases). Germline CDR1 MNHNS, CDR2 SASEGT. The CDR3 loop spans 15 amino acids. The V end was cut by 1 base, the J end by 2 bases, with 12 bases between. The CDR3 is CASSEEGDTAYEQYF. The CDR3 DNA reads TGTGCCAGCAGTGAAGAGGGGGACACGGCCTACGAGCAGTACTTC.

The CDR3 nucleotides read TGTGCCAGTACCGCGGGACTAGCGGGGGGGTTACGCACAGATACGCAGTATTTT. This sequence encodes CASTAGLAGGLRTDTQYF. This sequence joins TRBV19 and TRBJ2-3, with 16 bases aligning to TRBD2. Looked up from germline, CDR1 is LNHDA and CDR2 is SQIVND (reference sequence). CDR3 length: 18 residues. V dropped 7 bases and J dropped 1; count of bases not matched to a gene: 8.

This clone has just a few counts. The chain combines TRBV6-6 with TRBJ2-7, with 7 bases that match TRBD1. The CDR3 runs 16 residues. After removal of 6 bases from V and 2 bases from J, the junction contained 13 bases not matched to a gene. The germline V gene has CDR1 MNHNY and CDR2 SVGAGI (reference sequence). CDR3 nucleotide sequence: TGTGCCAGCAGCCACAAAACCGGGACAGAGACCTACGAGCAGTACTTC. Protein: CASSHKTGTETYEQYF.

This clone was observed a handful of times. The V gene is TRBV6-1, the J gene TRBJ1-2; a weak D match, TRBD1 (5 bases). Looked up from germline, CDR1 is MNHNS and CDR2 is SASEGT. The CDR3 has 14 residues. Trimming pared 4 bases from V and 2 bases from J, leaving 11 bases between. The CDR3 spells CASSVGEPNYGYTF. The CDR3 DNA reads TGTGCCAGCAGTGTAGGGGAACCAAACTATGGCTACACCTTC.

The V call is TRBV29-1, the J call TRBJ2-1, with TRBD2 matching 12 bases. Germline V lookup: CDR1 SQVTM, CDR2 ANQGSEA. There are 14 residues in the CDR3. Losses at the gene ends were 4 bases for V and 12 bases for J; bases not matched to a gene: 10. CDR3 nucleotides: TGCAGCGTTGGAGGGGGGACTAGCGGGCTCGGGCAGTTCTTC. Translation: CSVGGGTSGLGQFF.

This chain connects TRBV4-1 to TRBJ2-2; 7 bases match TRBD2. Trimming at V came to 3 bases and at J to 4 bases, leaving 5 bases not matched to a gene. Per germline, CDR1 MGHRA and CDR2 YSYEKL. The CDR3 covers 15 residues. The CDR3 is CASSQKSGGTGELFF. The CDR3 nucleotides are TGCGCCAGCAGCCAGAAATCGGGGGGCACCGGGGAGCTGTTTTTT.

In DNA form, the CDR3 reads TGTGCCAGCAGCCTGGGGACAGGGGCGCCCAATCAGCCCCAGCATTTT. As protein: CASSLGTGAPNQPQHF. The chain has TRBV7-9 and TRBJ1-5, with TRBD1 matching 10 bases. Losses at the gene ends were 5 bases for V and 3 bases for J; bases not matched to a gene: 7. The CDR3 runs 16 residues. Looked up from germline, CDR1 is SEHNR and CDR2 is FQNEAQ (reference sequence).

The V and J genes are TRBV28 and TRBJ1-6; perhaps TRBD1 as D (6 bases). Germline loops: CDR1 MDHEN, CDR2 SYDVKM. The CDR3 has 13 residues. Trimming took off 5 bases at V and 8 bases at J, with 10 bases between the two ends. The CDR3 DNA reads as TGTGCCAGCAGTGGGGACACCTATTCACCCCTCCACTTT. It codes for CASSGDTYSPLHF. The variable domain in full, completed from reference TRBV28 and TRBJ1-6, reads DVKVTQSSRYLVKRTGEKVFLECVQDMDHENMFWYRQDPGLGLRLIYFSYDVKMKEKGDIPEGYSVSREKKERFSLILESASTNQTSMYLCASSGDTYSPLHFGNGTRLTVT.

The rearrangement joins TRBV5-6 to TRBJ1-6; 11 nucleotides agree with TRBD1. Per germline, CDR1 SGHDT and CDR2 YYEEEE. The CDR3 consists of 16 residues. The V gene end was trimmed by 2 bases and the J gene end by 10 bases; junction bases not matched to a gene: 8. The CDR3 reads CASSFKRTGGKSPLHF. In DNA form, the CDR3 reads TGTGCCAGCAGCTTTAAGCGGACAGGGGGCAAATCACCCCTCCACTTT.

The J gene is TRBJ2-1, the V gene TRBV4-2; 7 nucleotides agree with TRBD2. CDR1 and CDR2 from the germline V gene are LGHNA and YNFKEQ. Trimming cost V 4 bases and J 3 bases; bases outside gene matches: 9. There are 16 residues in the CDR3. CDR3 residues: CASSPESGGGYNEQFF. CDR3 DNA: TGTGCCAGCAGCCCCGAGAGTGGCGGGGGCTACAATGAGCAGTTCTTC.

Regarding this clone: At one of its ends the junction is not consistent with the germline gene, which may arise from a read error. The rearrangement joins TRBV7-7 to TRBJ2-1, with D possibly being TRBD2 (8 bases). This CDR3 spans 14 amino acids. Germline values: CDR1 SSHAT, CDR2 FNYEAQ (reference sequence). CDR3 in amino acids: CASSAGTRGHEQFF. The CDR3 coding sequence is TGTGCTAGCAGCGCCGGGACTAGGGGGCATGAGCAGTTCTTC. The full variable domain, completed using reference TRBV7-7 and TRBJ2-1, is GAGVSQSPRYKVTKRGQDVTLRCDPISSHATLYWYQQALGQGPEFLTYFNYEAQPDKSGLPSDRFSAERPEGSISTLTIQRTEQRDSAMYRCASSAGTRGHEQFFGPGTRLTVL.

Only a few counts were recorded for this clone. The V gene is TRBV5-4, the J gene TRBJ2-3; TRBD1 agrees at 8 bases. The CDR3 has 15 amino acids. Germline V lookup: CDR1 SGHNT, CDR2 YYREEE (reference sequence). J gave up 2 bases and V 3 bases, and 5 bases lay outside the gene matches. DNA of the CDR3: TGTGCCAGCAGCTACAGGGGGAGATTCACAGATACGCAGTATTTT. Amino acid sequence: CASSYRGRFTDTQYF.

The chain employs TRBV12-5 and TRBJ2-3; 7 nucleotides line up with TRBD1. The CDR3 has 19 residues. The V segment lost 0 bases and the J segment 6 bases; nucleotides outside the gene matches: 18. Germline V gene lookup returns CDR1 LGHNT and CDR2 FRNRAP. Here the CDR3 reads CASGLVPYRQGISADTQYF. The CDR3 DNA reads TGTGCTAGTGGTTTGGTACCTTATCGACAGGGTATTTCAGCGGATACGCAGTATTTT.

This sequence joins TRBV11-1 and TRBJ2-7; 8 bases fit TRBD1. CDR3 length equals 15 residues. Germline lookup yields CDR1 SGHAT and CDR2 FQDESV (reference sequence). Trimming took 1 base from V and 4 from J; bases not matched to a gene: 6. In nucleotides, the CDR3 is TGTGCCAGCAGCTTAGTAGCAGGGGGCGGTTACGAGCAGTACTTC. Its translation: CASSLVAGGGYEQYF.

The chain carries TRBV6-5 and TRBJ1-3; D remains unclear. CDR3 size: 15 residues. Germline values: CDR1 MNHEY, CDR2 SVGAGI. The V and J ends lost 8 bases and 0 bases respectively, with 14 bases between them. CDR3 nucleotide sequence: TGTGCCAGCCTTCCTGACGGGAGCTCTGGAAACACCATATATTTT. This sequence encodes CASLPDGSSGNTIYF.

The chain is built from TRBV11-2 and TRBJ1-1; D may be TRBD1 (6 bases). Germline values: CDR1 SGHAT, CDR2 FQNNGV. Trimming cost V 2 bases and J 5 bases, with 24 bases left between them. The length of the CDR3 is 18 residues. The CDR3 loop is CASSLPRGGAGLGTEAFF. In nucleotides, the CDR3 is TGTGCCAGCAGCTTACCCCGGGGGGGGGCCGGTTTGGGGACTGAAGCTTTCTTT. Combining the CDR3 with reference TRBV11-2 and TRBJ1-1 gives the whole variable domain EAGVAQSPRYKIIEKRQSVAFWCNPISGHATLYWYQQILGQGPKLLIQFQNNGVVDDSQLPKDRFSAERLKGVDSTLKIQPAKLEDSAVYLCASSLPRGGAGLGTEAFFGQGTRLTVV.

This sequence joins TRBV6-5 and TRBJ2-7; D might be TRBD1 (6 bases). V was clipped by 4 bases and J by 4 bases, with 14 bases between them. Germline V gene lookup returns CDR1 MNHEY and CDR2 SVGAGI. CDR3 length equals 14 residues. DNA for the CDR3: TGTGCCAGCAGTTTGTGGGGGCGTAGGTACGAGCAGTACTTC. Translated, it gives CASSLWGRRYEQYF.

V is TRBV14 and J is TRBJ2-5; 8 nucleotides match TRBD1. The V gene end was trimmed by 0 bases and the J gene end by 5 bases; junction bases not matched to a gene: 8. CDR3 length: 16 amino acids. CDR1 and CDR2 from the germline V gene are SGHDN and FVKESK. The CDR3 region has the DNA TGTGCCAGCAGCCAAGATATCAGGACAGGGTGGGAGACCCAGTACTTC. Encoded protein: CASSQDIRTGWETQYF.

The count of this clone is one. This chain connects TRBV11-3 to TRBJ2-1; a weak D match, TRBD2 (9 bases). V lost 5 bases and J lost 6, with 20 bases in between. The CDR3 runs to 16 residues. Germline CDR1 is SGHNT and CDR2 is YENEEA. The CDR3 region has the DNA TGTGCCAGCAGCCCCGGACAGGGACTAGCTGTCAATGAGCAGTTCTTC. Encoded protein: CASSPGQGLAVNEQFF. Full variable domain (outside the CDR3, taken from reference TRBV11-3 and TRBJ2-1): EAGVVQSPRYKIIEKKQPVAFWCNPISGHNTLYWYLQNLGQGPELLIRYENEEAVDDSQLPKDRFSAERLKGVDSTLKIQPAELGDSAVYLCASSPGQGLAVNEQFFGPGTRLTVL.